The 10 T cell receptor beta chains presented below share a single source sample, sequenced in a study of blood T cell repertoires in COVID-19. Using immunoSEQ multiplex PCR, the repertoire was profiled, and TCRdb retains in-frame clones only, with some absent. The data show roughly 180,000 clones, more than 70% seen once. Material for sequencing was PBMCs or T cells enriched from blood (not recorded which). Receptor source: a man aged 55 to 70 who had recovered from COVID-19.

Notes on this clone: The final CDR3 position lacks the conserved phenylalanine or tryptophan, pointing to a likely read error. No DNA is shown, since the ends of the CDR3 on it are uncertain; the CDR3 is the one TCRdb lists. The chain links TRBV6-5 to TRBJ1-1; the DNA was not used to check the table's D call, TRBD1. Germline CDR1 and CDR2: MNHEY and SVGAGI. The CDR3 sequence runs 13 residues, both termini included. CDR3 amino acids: CASRSLGGTGGEV.

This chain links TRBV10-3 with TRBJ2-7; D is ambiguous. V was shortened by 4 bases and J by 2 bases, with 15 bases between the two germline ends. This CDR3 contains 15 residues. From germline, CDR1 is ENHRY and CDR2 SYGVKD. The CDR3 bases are TGTGCCATCAGTGCCACACGGCAAACTACCTACGAGCAGTACTTC. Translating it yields CAISATRQTTYEQYF.

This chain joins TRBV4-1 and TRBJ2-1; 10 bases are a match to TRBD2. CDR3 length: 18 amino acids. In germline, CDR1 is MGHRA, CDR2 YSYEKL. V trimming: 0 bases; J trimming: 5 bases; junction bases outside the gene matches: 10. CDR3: CASSQDAEREGGHNEQFF. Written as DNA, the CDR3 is TGCGCCAGCAGCCAAGACGCGGAGCGGGAGGGGGGACACAATGAGCAGTTCTTC.

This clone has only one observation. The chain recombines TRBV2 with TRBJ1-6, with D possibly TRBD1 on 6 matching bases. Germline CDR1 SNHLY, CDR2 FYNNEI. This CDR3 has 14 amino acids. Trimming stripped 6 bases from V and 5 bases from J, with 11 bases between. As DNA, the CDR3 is TGTGCCAGCAGCCAACCAGGGGATAATTCACCCCTCCACTTT. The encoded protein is CASSQPGDNSPLHF. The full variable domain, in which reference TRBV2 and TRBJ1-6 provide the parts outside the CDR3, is EPEVTQTPSHQVTQMGQEVILRCVPISNHLYFYWYRQILGQKVEFLVSFYNNEISEKSEIFDDQFSVERPDGSNFTLKIRSTKLEDSAMYFCASSQPGDNSPLHFGNGTRLTVT.

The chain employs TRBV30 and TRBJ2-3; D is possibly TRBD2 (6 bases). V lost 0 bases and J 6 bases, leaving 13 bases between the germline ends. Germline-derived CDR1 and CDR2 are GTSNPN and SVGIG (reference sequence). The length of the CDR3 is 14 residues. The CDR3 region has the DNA TGTGCCTGGAGTGTAGGCGGGGAGAGGGATACGCAGTATTTT. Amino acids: CAWSVGGERDTQYF.

CDR3 sequence (DNA): TGTGCCTGGAGTGTAACAGCCAACACTGAAGCTTTCTTT. As protein: CAWSVTANTEAFF. V gene TRBV30 combines with J gene TRBJ1-1; no clear D. The V gene lost 0 bases and the J gene lost 2 bases, with 7 bases spanning the gap. CDR1 GTSNPN and CDR2 SVGIG come from the germline V gene (reference sequence). This CDR3 comprises 13 residues.

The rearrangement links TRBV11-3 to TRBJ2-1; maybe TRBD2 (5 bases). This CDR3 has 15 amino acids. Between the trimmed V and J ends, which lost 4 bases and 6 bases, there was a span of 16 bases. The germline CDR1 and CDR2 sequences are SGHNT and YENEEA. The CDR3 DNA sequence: TGTGCCAGCAGCTCGGGAACGGGAACGGGCAATGAGCAGTTCTTC. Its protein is CASSSGTGTGNEQFF. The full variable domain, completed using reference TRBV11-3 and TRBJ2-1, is EAGVVQSPRYKIIEKKQPVAFWCNPISGHNTLYWYLQNLGQGPELLIRYENEEAVDDSQLPKDRFSAERLKGVDSTLKIQPAELGDSAVYLCASSSGTGTGNEQFFGPGTRLTVL.

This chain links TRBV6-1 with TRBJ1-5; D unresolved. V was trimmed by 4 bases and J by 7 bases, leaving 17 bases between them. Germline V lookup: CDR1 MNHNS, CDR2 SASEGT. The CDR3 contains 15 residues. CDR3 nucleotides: TGTGCCAGCAGTGGAGCAGGCCCCAGCGGGCAGCCCCAGCATTTT. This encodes CASSGAGPSGQPQHF.

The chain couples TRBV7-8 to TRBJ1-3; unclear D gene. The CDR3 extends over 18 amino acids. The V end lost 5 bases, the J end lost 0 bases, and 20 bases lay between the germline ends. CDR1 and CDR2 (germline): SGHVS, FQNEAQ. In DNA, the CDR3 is TGTGCCAGCAGCCAAGTCGCTCAGGCGGGGATCTCTGGAAACACCATATATTTT. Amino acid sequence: CASSQVAQAGISGNTIYF.

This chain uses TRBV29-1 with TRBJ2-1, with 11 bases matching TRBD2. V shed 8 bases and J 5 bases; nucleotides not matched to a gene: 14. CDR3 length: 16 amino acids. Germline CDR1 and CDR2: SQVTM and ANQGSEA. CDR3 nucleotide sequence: TGCAGCACGGCGGCTAGCGGGAGGTTTAGAAACAATGAGCAGTTCTTC. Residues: CSTAASGRFRNNEQFF.